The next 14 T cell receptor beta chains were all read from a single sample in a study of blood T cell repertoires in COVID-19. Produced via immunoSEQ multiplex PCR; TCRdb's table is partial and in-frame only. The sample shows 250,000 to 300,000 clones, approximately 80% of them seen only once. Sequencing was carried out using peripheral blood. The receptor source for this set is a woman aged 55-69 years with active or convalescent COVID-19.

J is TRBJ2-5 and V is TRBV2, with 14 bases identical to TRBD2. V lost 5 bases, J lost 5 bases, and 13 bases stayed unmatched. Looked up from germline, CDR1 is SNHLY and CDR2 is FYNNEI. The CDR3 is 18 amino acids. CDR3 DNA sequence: TGTGCCAGCAGTCCCGGACTAGCGGGGGGCCGAGCGGGGGAGACCCAGTACTTC. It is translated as CASSPGLAGGRAGETQYF.

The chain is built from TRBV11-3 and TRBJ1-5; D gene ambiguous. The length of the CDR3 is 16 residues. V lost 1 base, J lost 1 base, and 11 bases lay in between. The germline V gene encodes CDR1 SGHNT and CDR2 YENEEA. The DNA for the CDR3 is TGTGCCAGCAGCTTAGTCGCTGACTGCAGCAATCAGCCCCAGCATTTT. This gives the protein CASSLVADCSNQPQHF.

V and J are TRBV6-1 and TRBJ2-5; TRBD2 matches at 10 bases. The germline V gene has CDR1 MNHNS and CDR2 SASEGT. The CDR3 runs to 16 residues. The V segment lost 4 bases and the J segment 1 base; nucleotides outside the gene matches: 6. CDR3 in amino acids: CASSVTSGGAQETQYF. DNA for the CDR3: TGTGCCAGCAGTGTAACAAGCGGGGGGGCCCAAGAGACCCAGTACTTC.

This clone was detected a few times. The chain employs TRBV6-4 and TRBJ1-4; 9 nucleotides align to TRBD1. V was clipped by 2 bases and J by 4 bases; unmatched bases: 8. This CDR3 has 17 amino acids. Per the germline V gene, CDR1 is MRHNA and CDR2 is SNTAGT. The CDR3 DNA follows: TGTGCCAGCAGTGACCCAAGAAGGACAGGGGTTAATGAAAAACTGTTTTTT. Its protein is CASSDPRRTGVNEKLFF.

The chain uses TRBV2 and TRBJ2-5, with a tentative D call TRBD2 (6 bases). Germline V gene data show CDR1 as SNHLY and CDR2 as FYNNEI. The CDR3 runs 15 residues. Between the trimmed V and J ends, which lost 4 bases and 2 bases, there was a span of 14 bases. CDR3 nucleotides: TGTGCCAGCAGTGGTCTGTTAGCGGTACAAGAGACCCAGTACTTC. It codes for CASSGLLAVQETQYF. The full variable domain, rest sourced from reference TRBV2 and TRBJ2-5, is EPEVTQTPSHQVTQMGQEVILRCVPISNHLYFYWYRQILGQKVEFLVSFYNNEISEKSEIFDDQFSVERPDGSNFTLKIRSTKLEDSAMYFCASSGLLAVQETQYFGPGTRLLVL.

This chain's CDR3 is CASSHLTGGPSAEQFF. Written as DNA, the CDR3 is TGTGCCAGCAGCCATTTGACGGGGGGGCCTAGCGCTGAGCAGTTCTTC. The chain couples TRBV3-1 (or the pseudogene TRBV3-2) to TRBJ2-1; 8 nucleotides align to TRBD2. The CDR3 is made up of 16 amino acids. J gave up 9 bases and V 3 bases, and 13 bases lay outside the gene matches. Germline values: CDR1 LGHDT, CDR2 YNNKEL (reference sequence).

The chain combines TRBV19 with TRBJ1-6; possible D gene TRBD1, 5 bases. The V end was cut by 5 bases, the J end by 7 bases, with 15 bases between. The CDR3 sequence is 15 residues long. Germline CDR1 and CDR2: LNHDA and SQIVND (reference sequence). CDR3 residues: CASSLRQNLNSPLHF. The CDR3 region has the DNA TGTGCCAGTAGTCTAAGACAGAATCTGAATTCACCCCTCCACTTT. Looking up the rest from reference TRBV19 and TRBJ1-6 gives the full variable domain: DGGITQSPKYLFRKEGQNVTLSCEQNLNHDAMYWYRQDPGQGLRLIYYSQIVNDFQKGDIAEGYSVSREKKESFPLTVTSAQKNPTAFYLCASSLRQNLNSPLHFGNGTRLTVT.

In nucleotides, the CDR3 is TGCGCCAGCGGGCCGGACAGCTTGAACACTGAAGCTTTCTTT. Encoded protein: CASGPDSLNTEAFF. The V gene is TRBV5-1, the J gene TRBJ1-1, with D maybe TRBD1 (6 bases). In germline, CDR1 is SGHRS, CDR2 YFSETQ. V lost 7 bases and J lost 0, with 13 bases in between. The CDR3 runs 14 residues.

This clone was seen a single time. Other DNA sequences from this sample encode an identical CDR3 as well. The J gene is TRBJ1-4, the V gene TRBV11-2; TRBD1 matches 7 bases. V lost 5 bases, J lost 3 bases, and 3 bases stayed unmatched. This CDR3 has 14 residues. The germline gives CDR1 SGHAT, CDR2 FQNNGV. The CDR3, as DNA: TGTGCCAGCAGCAGGGACAGAGCTAATGAAAAACTGTTTTTT. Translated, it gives CASSRDRANEKLFF.

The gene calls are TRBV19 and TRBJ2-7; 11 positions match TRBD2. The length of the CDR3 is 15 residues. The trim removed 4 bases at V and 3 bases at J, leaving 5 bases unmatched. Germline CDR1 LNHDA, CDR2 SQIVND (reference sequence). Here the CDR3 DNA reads TGTGCCAGTAGTACCTCTAGCGGGGGGTTCTACGAGCAGTACTTC. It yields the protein CASSTSSGGFYEQYF.

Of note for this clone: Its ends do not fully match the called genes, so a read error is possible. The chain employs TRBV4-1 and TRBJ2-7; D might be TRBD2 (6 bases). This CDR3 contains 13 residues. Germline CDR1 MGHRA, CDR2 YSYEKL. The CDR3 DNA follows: TGCGCCAGCAGCCAAGAGGTGGCAGGTCGGAGGGACTTC. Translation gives CASSQEVAGRRDF.

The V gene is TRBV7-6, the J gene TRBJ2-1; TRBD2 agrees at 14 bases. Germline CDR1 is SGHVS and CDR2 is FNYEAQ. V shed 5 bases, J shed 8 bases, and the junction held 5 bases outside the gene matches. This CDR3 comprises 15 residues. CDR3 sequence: CASSHGTSGGYEQFF. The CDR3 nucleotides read TGTGCCAGCAGCCACGGGACTAGCGGGGGTTATGAGCAGTTCTTC. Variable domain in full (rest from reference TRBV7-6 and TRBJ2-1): GAGVSQSPRYKVTKRGQDVALRCDPISGHVSLYWYRQALGQGPEFLTYFNYEAQQDKSGLPNDRFSAERPEGSISTLTIQRTEQRDSAMYRCASSHGTSGGYEQFFGPGTRLTVL.

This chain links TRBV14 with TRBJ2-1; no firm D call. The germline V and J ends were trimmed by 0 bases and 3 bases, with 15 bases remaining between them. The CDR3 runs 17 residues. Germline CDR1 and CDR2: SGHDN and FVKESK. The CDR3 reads CASSQDLDTSDYNEQFF. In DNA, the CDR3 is TGTGCCAGCAGCCAAGATCTGGATACAAGCGACTACAATGAGCAGTTCTTC.

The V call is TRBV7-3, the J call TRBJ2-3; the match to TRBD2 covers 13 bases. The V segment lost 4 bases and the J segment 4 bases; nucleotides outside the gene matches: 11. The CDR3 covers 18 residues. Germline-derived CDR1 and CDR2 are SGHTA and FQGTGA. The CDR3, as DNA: TGTGCCAGCAGCTCCAGCCGGACTAGCGGGGGCCCAGCAGATACGCAGTATTTT. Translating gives CASSSSRTSGGPADTQYF.